Listed below are T cell receptor beta chains from one sample, sequenced in a study of blood T cell repertoires in COVID-19. Only in-frame clones appear in the TCRdb table, and some are missing; sequencing was by immunoSEQ multiplex PCR. The sample yields 200,000 or so clones, around 81% seen once. The source material was peripheral blood. Every receptor here comes from a woman between 70 and 85 years old with acute or convalescent COVID-19. The CDR3 runs from the conserved cysteine through the conserved F or W. The D gene is left open where the match is weak. Expanded clones get a size class; other rows say once, few or many, or leave the size out.

j_call | d_call | clone_size | v_call | cdr3_aa | cdr3_nt
TRBJ2-7 | TRBD1 | once | TRBV14 | CASSHHRDRGESGGTGVYEQYF | TGTGCCAGCAGCCATCACCGGGACAGGGGAGAGTCCGGTGGAACGGGAGTTTACGAGCAGTACTTC
TRBJ1-6 | TRBD1 | NA | TRBV5-1 | CASSTGTGRNNSPLHF | TGCGCCAGCAGCACAGGGACAGGGAGGAACAATTCACCCCTCCACTTT
TRBJ2-1 | NA | NA | TRBV18 | CASSPPGSLLYNEQFF | TGTGCCAGCTCACCACCGGGTAGCCTTCTATACAATGAGCAGTTCTTC
TRBJ2-2 | TRBD2 | NA | TRBV14 | CASSRGLAGNTGELFF | TGTGCCAGCAGCCGGGGACTAGCGGGTAACACCGGGGAGCTGTTTTTT
TRBJ2-3 | TRBD2 | NA | TRBV5-1 | CASSGTSGGTDTQYF | TGCGCCAGCAGCGGGACTAGCGGGGGCACAGATACGCAGTATTTT
TRBJ2-2 | TRBD1 | few | TRBV11-3 | CASSSWDRGTGELFF | TGTGCCAGCAGCTCTTGGGACAGGGGCACCGGGGAGCTGTTTTTT
TRBJ2-5 | NA | NA | TRBV9 | CASSVDTGWETQYF | TGTGCCAGCAGCGTAGATACAGGGTGGGAGACCCAGTACTTC
TRBJ2-1 | TRBD2 | NA | TRBV4-1 | CASSQFPSGSEEQFF | TGCGCCAGCAGCCAATTTCCTAGCGGGAGCGAAGAGCAGTTCTTC
TRBJ1-1 | NA | NA | TRBV2 | CASSVLSGNTEAFF | TGTGCCAGCAGTGTATTGTCAGGGAACACTGAAGCTTTCTTT
TRBJ2-1 | TRBD2 | NA | TRBV5-1 | CASSPRVAGTYNEQFF | TGCGCCAGCAGCCCCCGGGTAGCGGGGACCTACAATGAGCAGTTCTTC
TRBJ2-1 | NA | NA | TRBV5-4 | CASSSRDSPDEQFF | TGTGCCAGCAGCTCCCGGGACTCGCCCGATGAGCAGTTCTTC
TRBJ2-3 | TRBD2 | few | TRBV5-1 | CASSSLAEAQYF | TGCGCCAGCAGCTCGCTAGCGGAGGCGCAGTATTTT
TRBJ1-6 | TRBD1 | NA | TRBV3-1/TRBV3-2 | CASSPTGSGSPLHF | TGTGCCAGCAGCCCGACAGGGTCGGGTTCACCCCTCCACTTT
TRBJ2-5 | NA | once | TRBV11-3 | CASSSQGSGDETQYF | TGTGCCAGCAGCTCGCAGGGGTCAGGGGATGAGACCCAGTACTTC
TRBJ1-3 | TRBD1 | NA | TRBV7-2 | CASSILSGGAGNTIYF | TGTGCCAGCAGCATACTTTCAGGGGGCGCGGGAAACACCATATATTTT
TRBJ2-5 | NA | once | TRBV5-1 | CASSFASETQYF | TGCGCCAGCAGCTTCGCGTCGGAGACCCAGTACTTC
TRBJ1-4 | TRBD1 | NA | TRBV9 | CASSVGQGNEKLFF | TGTGCCAGCAGCGTAGGACAGGGTAATGAAAAACTGTTTTTT
TRBJ2-5 | NA | NA | TRBV9 | CASSVEGKETQYF | TGTGCCAGCAGCGTAGAGGGGAAAGAGACCCAGTACTTC
TRBJ2-7 | TRBD2 | NA | TRBV19 | CASRGLAGYEQYF | TGTGCCAGTAGAGGGCTAGCGGGATACGAGCAGTACTTC
TRBJ1-4 | TRBD1 | NA | TRBV28 | CASSSRGVDRSNEKLFF | TGTGCCAGCAGTTCTAGGGGGGTGGACAGGTCTAATGAAAAACTGTTTTTT
TRBJ1-1 | NA | NA | TRBV5-6 | CASSLVDRQNTEAFF | TGTGCCAGCAGCTTGGTGGACAGACAAAACACTGAAGCTTTCTTT
TRBJ1-6 | NA | NA | TRBV27 | CASASKWTANSPPHF | TGTGCCAGCGCCAGCAAATGGACAGCTAATTCACCCCCCCACTTT
TRBJ2-5 | TRBD2 | NA | TRBV4-1 | CASSQDGLAGEETQYF | TGCGCCAGCAGCCAAGACGGACTAGCGGGAGAGGAGACCCAGTACTTC
TRBJ2-2 | TRBD2 | NA | TRBV3-1/TRBV3-2 | CASSQRRGLAGGAGELFF | TGTGCCAGCAGCCAGAGGCGGGGACTAGCGGGAGGAGCCGGGGAGCTGTTTTTT
TRBJ1-4 | TRBD1 | few | TRBV10-3 | CAISDSGTGVKLFF | TGTGCCATCAGTGATTCCGGGACAGGGGTAAAACTGTTTTTT
TRBJ2-1 | TRBD2 | few | TRBV5-1 | CASSLVGAGGLNEQFF | TGCGCCAGCAGCTTGGTGGGAGCGGGAGGGCTAAATGAGCAGTTCTTC
TRBJ2-7 | NA | NA | TRBV6-1 | CASSEGSGPYEQYF | TGTGCCAGCAGTGAAGGGAGCGGTCCCTACGAGCAGTACTTC
TRBJ1-5 | NA | few | TRBV7-8 | CASSPRSSGGLLNQPQHF | TGTGCCAGCAGCCCCCGGTCCTCGGGTGGCCTTCTTAATCAGCCCCAGCATTTT
TRBJ1-3 | NA | few | TRBV5-6 | CASSPQGRSSGNTIYF | TGTGCCAGCAGCCCACAGGGCCGGAGCTCTGGAAACACCATATATTTT
TRBJ2-3 | TRBD2 | NA | TRBV6-1 | CASSAFGAGGRDTQYF | TGTGCCAGCAGTGCCTTCGGGGCGGGAGGTAGGGATACGCAGTATTTT
TRBJ2-2 | TRBD2 | NA | TRBV13 | CASSKGLAGVYGELFF | TGTGCCAGCAGCAAAGGACTAGCGGGAGTGTACGGGGAGCTGTTTTTT
TRBJ1-5 | NA | NA | TRBV9 | CASSVGPDNQPQHF | TGTGCCAGCAGCGTGGGCCCGGATAATCAGCCCCAGCATTTT
TRBJ1-1 | TRBD1 | NA | TRBV19 | CASSIDAGTGGTEAFF | TGTGCCAGTAGTATAGATGCGGGGACAGGGGGGACTGAAGCTTTCTTT
TRBJ2-1 | TRBD2 | NA | TRBV7-3 | CASSLLAGSNEQFF | TGTGCCAGCAGCTTACTAGCGGGAAGCAATGAGCAGTTCTTC
TRBJ2-7 | TRBD1 | NA | TRBV28 | CASSRTGAYGEQYF | TGTGCCAGCAGTAGGACAGGGGCCTACGGTGAGCAGTACTTC
TRBJ2-1 | TRBD2 | NA | TRBV7-9 | CASSLLSGRSYNEQFF | TGTGCCAGCAGCTTACTTAGCGGGAGGTCTTACAATGAGCAGTTCTTC
TRBJ2-3 | TRBD2 | NA | TRBV5-6 | CASHTRGGTTTDTQYF | TGTGCCAGCCATACGCGGGGGGGGACTACTACAGATACGCAGTATTTT
TRBJ1-4 | NA | NA | TRBV5-1 | CASSLTAPTNEKLFF | TGCGCCAGCAGCTTGACAGCCCCAACTAATGAAAAACTGTTTTTT
TRBJ2-7 | TRBD1 | NA | TRBV4-1 | CASSQGGTGGAEQYF | TGCGCCAGCAGCCAAGGGGGGACAGGGGGCGCCGAGCAGTACTTC
TRBJ2-5 | NA | NA | TRBV5-1 | CASSIQETQYF | TGCGCCAGCAGTATACAAGAGACCCAGTACTTC